This is a list of T cell receptor beta chains from one sample in a study of T cell responses to AZD1222 COVID-19 vaccine. Some clones are missing from TCRdb's copy, which holds only in-frame ones; the method was immunoSEQ multiplex PCR. Counted here are approximately 190,000 clones, roughly 93% occurring once; the ten biggest clones make up 0.95% to 1%. Sequenced here: peripheral blood, sampled on day 0 of AZD1222 vaccination. The receptors originated from an adult in good health. Each CDR3 is given with its conserved first and last residue. D genes are given only for firm matches. Some rows have no size entry. The others give once, few or many, or a class for an expanded clone.

d_call,clone_size,j_call,v_call,cdr3_aa,cdr3_nt
TRBD1,NA,TRBJ1-5,TRBV2,CASSQGQGSQPQHF,TGTGCCAGCAGCCAGGGACAGGGGAGTCAGCCCCAGCATTTT
TRBD1,few,TRBJ1-5,TRBV2,CASSDQGVVGLRNQPQHF,TGTGCCAGCAGCGACCAGGGGGTCGTAGGTTTAAGGAATCAGCCCCAGCATTTT
NA,NA,TRBJ1-2,TRBV29-1,CSVGGNYGYTF,TGCAGCGTTGGGGGAAACTATGGCTACACCTTC
NA,NA,TRBJ1-5,TRBV11-2,CASSLLGSSNQPQHF,TGTGCCAGCAGCTTACTGGGGAGCAGCAATCAGCCCCAGCATTTT
NA,NA,TRBJ2-1,TRBV29-1,CSGNSRYEQFF,TGCAGCGGGAACAGTCGGTATGAGCAGTTCTTC
NA,NA,TRBJ1-1,TRBV29-1,CSVESRQSNTEAFF,TGCAGCGTGGAGAGTCGGCAGTCGAACACTGAAGCTTTCTTT
NA,few,TRBJ2-2,TRBV27,CASSLSNTGELFF,TGTGCCAGCAGTCTCTCGAACACCGGGGAGCTGTTTTTT
NA,NA,TRBJ2-7,TRBV5-1,CASSLSTAFEQYF,TGCGCCAGCAGCTTGTCTACAGCCTTTGAGCAGTACTTC
TRBD2,NA,TRBJ2-1,TRBV24-1,CATSDATSGSYNEQFF,TGTGCCACCAGTGATGCGACTAGCGGGTCCTACAATGAGCAGTTCTTC
TRBD2,NA,TRBJ2-3,TRBV27,CASSLAGGYTDTQYF,TGTGCCAGCAGTTTAGCGGGGGGATACACAGATACGCAGTATTTT